Sequencing of this T cell receptor beta chain was carried out in a study of T cells in Graves' hyperthyroidism and ophthalmopathy. Notes on the study in general: Model-based prediction identified ophthalmopathy a median roughly six months prior to its onset. In the analysis, a 13 V-J model separated ophthalmopathy from stable hyperthyroidism. Appearing also in blood were most of the thyroid clonotypes expanded above 0.001.

In regard to this clonotype: Antigen specificity is unknown.

TCR beta CDR3 region amplification was performed from RNA transcripts. HTBI primers were employed in a first-round RT-PCR of the TCR CDR3. TCRdb called the multiplex PCR reads again in MiXCR, with one record for every CDR3 protein. The sample shows hundreds of thousands of distinct CDR3 sequences, 45% of them seen only once. Sequences were obtained from peripheral blood or thyroid tissue (not recorded which). The source of this sequence is an adult man with Graves' disease, either hyperthyroidism or ophthalmopathy (not recorded which).

The CDR3 DNA reads TGTGCCACCAGTGCTAGAGACGGGGGAGTGGAGACCCAGTACTTC. The encoded protein is CATSARDGGVETQYF. The V gene is TRBV24-1, the J gene TRBJ2-5; tentative D call: TRBD2 (6 bases). Germline V lookup: CDR1 KGHDR, CDR2 SFDVKD. The length of the CDR3 is 15 residues. Trimming took 5 bases from V and 5 from J, leaving 17 bases between them.